Presented here are 23 T cell receptor beta chains from one specimen sequenced in a study of monozygotic twins with inflammatory bowel disease. Reprocessing the 5' RACE reads, TCRdb reports a single entry for every CDR3 protein and omits DNA. Its clone listing holds under 350,000 distinct CDR3 sequences. The sequenced sample was blood. These receptors were collected from a human donor with ulcerative colitis or Crohn's disease, or a healthy co-twin of an affected twin (not recorded which).

The chain is built from TRBV7-9 and TRBJ2-1; no DNA is available, so the TRBD1 call from TCRdb remains unchecked. Germline CDR1 SEHNR, CDR2 FQNEAQ (reference sequence). The CDR3 runs 17 residues. This CDR3 reads CASSFLGGTGTNNEQFF.

V gene TRBV5-5 combines with J gene TRBJ2-7; TCRdb designates TRBD1, a call that cannot be tested without DNA. The CDR3 is made up of 14 amino acids. Germline-derived CDR1 and CDR2 are SGHKS and YYEKEE (reference sequence). This chain's CDR3 is CASSLARVQGEYHF.

The rearrangement links TRBV7-2 to TRBJ2-1. CDR3 size: 13 residues. Per the germline V gene, CDR1 is SGHTA and CDR2 is FQGNSA. The chain's CDR3 is CASSLNSYNEQFF.

The J gene is TRBJ2-1, the V gene TRBV5-1; the TCRdb D gene call, TRBD1, has no DNA to confirm it. From germline, CDR1 is SGHRS and CDR2 YFSETQ. This CDR3 has 19 residues. The CDR3: CASSLARAGGPKAYNEQFF.

The chain is built from TRBV29-1 and TRBJ2-5; the TCRdb D gene call, TRBD2, has no DNA to confirm it. There are 12 residues in the CDR3. CDR1 and CDR2 from the germline V gene are SQVTM and ANQGSEA. CDR3 protein: CSVAGLRETQYF.

This chain joins TRBV5-5 and TRBJ1-2; lacking DNA, the TRBD1 call made by TCRdb goes unchecked. Germline assignment: CDR1 SGHKS and CDR2 YYEKEE (reference sequence). CDR3 size: 14 residues. CDR3: CASTRDRGSSGYTF.

The chain couples TRBV4-3 to TRBJ1-2; absent DNA, TCRdb's TRBD1 call cannot be checked. Germline V gene data show CDR1 as LGHNA and CDR2 as YSLEER. CDR3 length equals 14 residues. The CDR3 spells CASSQNRGVAGYTF.

This chain links TRBV5-1 with TRBJ2-7; TCRdb names TRBD2, which stays unverified in the absence of DNA. The CDR3 contains 15 residues. Germline CDR1 is SGHRS and CDR2 is YFSETQ. CDR3: CASSLDGRATYELYF.

The chain links TRBV20-1 to TRBJ1-6. CDR1 DFQATT and CDR2 SNEGSKA come from the germline V gene (reference sequence). CDR3 length: 11 amino acids. The CDR3 region is CSATYLNRFHF.

The chain has TRBV24-1 and TRBJ2-4; TCRdb selects TRBD1, and the lack of DNA leaves this call unchecked. The CDR3 is 16 amino acids. The V gene's germline CDR1 is KGHDR and CDR2 SFDVKD. This CDR3 is CATSDPSGGSKNIQYF.

J is TRBJ2-7 and V is TRBV14; there is no DNA to check the TCRdb D call of TRBD1. The CDR3 totals 15 residues. Germline loops: CDR1 SGHDN, CDR2 FVKESK. The CDR3 region is CASSQIRGQSYEQYF. The entire variable domain, with the rest obtained from reference TRBV14 and TRBJ2-7, is as follows: EAGVTQFPSHSVIEKGQTVTLRCDPISGHDNLYWYRRVMGKEIKFLLHFVKESKQDESGMPNNRFLAERTGGTYSTLKVQPAELEDSGVYFCASSQIRGQSYEQYFGPGTRLTVT.

The chain recombines TRBV12-3 or TRBV12-4 with TRBJ2-7; the TRBD2 assignment by TCRdb is unverifiable without DNA. The CDR3 is 18 amino acids. The CDR3 sequence: CASSPLPTGQPNSYEQYF.

This chain uses TRBV7-9 with TRBJ1-6. This CDR3 comprises 11 residues. From germline, CDR1 is SEHNR and CDR2 FQNEAQ (reference sequence). The CDR3 is CASSPLSPLHF.

The genes are TRBV6-2 or TRBV6-3 and TRBJ2-2; TCRdb gives TRBD1 as the D gene, but with no DNA this cannot be confirmed. The CDR3 is 15 residues long. Germline CDR1 and CDR2: MNHEY and SVGEGT. The CDR3 protein is CASSRGGHNTGELFF.

This chain uses TRBV5-1 with TRBJ2-1; TCRdb proposes TRBD1, but this gene call is untestable without DNA. Germline lookup yields CDR1 SGHRS and CDR2 YFSETQ. CDR3 size: 15 residues. Here the CDR3 reads CDSSPTGWGSDEQFF. The variable domain in full, completed from reference TRBV5-1 and TRBJ2-1, reads KAGVTQTPRYLIKTRGQQVTLSCSPISGHRSVSWYQQTPGQGLQFLFEYFSETQRNKGNFPGRFSGRQFSNSRSEMNVSTLELGDSALYLCDSSPTGWGSDEQFFGPGTRLTVL.

The chain has TRBV18 and TRBJ2-3; TCRdb calls TRBD1, which cannot be checked without DNA. Germline loops: CDR1 KGHSH, CDR2 LQKENI. The CDR3 is made up of 15 amino acids. The chain's CDR3 is CASSLQDSSTDTQYF.

This chain joins TRBV6-1 and TRBJ1-2; the D gene TCRdb calls, TRBD1, cannot be checked with no DNA. The CDR3 extends over 11 amino acids. From germline, CDR1 is MNHNS and CDR2 SASEGT. CDR3 in amino acids: CASQGENGYTF.

This sequence joins TRBV19 and TRBJ1-5. In germline, CDR1 is LNHDA, CDR2 SQIVND (reference sequence). The CDR3 extends over 15 amino acids. The CDR3 here is CASSQPGSGNQPQHF.

This chain joins TRBV12-3 or TRBV12-4 and TRBJ1-1; TCRdb's D gene call, TRBD1, goes unchecked for lack of DNA. CDR3 length: 14 residues. CDR3 sequence reads: CASRRDTTNTEAFF.

The V gene is TRBV18, the J gene TRBJ1-1. Per germline, CDR1 KGHSH and CDR2 LQKENI. The CDR3 loop spans 13 amino acids. The CDR3 here is CASSPIGNTEAFF.

The chain uses TRBV6-1 and TRBJ2-7; without DNA, the TCRdb call of TRBD1 cannot be checked. CDR1 is MNHNS and CDR2 is SASEGT in the germline V gene. This CDR3 region has 15 residues. This chain's CDR3 is CASRRYGTEVHEQYF.

This chain connects TRBV6-2 or TRBV6-3 to TRBJ2-7; TCRdb's D gene call, TRBD1, goes unchecked for lack of DNA. Germline assignment: CDR1 MNHEY and CDR2 SVGEGT. The CDR3 is made up of 14 amino acids. CDR3 sequence reads: CASSSQGALLEQYF.

The rearrangement links TRBV29-1 to TRBJ1-5; TCRdb selects TRBD1, and the lack of DNA leaves this call unchecked. The germline V gene has CDR1 SQVTM and CDR2 ANQGSEA. CDR3 length equals 13 residues. CDR3 in amino acids: CSVRQGGNQPQHF.